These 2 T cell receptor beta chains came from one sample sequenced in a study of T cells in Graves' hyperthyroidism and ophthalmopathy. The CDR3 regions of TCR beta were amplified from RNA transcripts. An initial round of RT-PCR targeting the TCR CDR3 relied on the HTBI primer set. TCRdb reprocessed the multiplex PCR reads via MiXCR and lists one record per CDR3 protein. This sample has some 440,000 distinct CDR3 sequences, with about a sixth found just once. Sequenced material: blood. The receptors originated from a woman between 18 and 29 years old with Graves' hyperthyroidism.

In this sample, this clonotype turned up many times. CDR3 amino acids: CASRADSSGNTIYF. CDR3 nucleotide sequence: TGTGCCAGCAGGGCAGATAGCTCTGGAAACACCATATATTTT. This rearrangement joins TRBV12-3 or TRBV12-4 to TRBJ1-3; no firm D call. Trimming cost V 6 bases and J 0 bases, with 9 bases left between them. The CDR3 runs 14 residues.

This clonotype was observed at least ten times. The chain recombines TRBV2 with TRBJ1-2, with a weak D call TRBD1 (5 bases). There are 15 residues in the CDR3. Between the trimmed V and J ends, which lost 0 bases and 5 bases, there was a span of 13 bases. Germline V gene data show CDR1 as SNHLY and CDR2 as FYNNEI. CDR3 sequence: CASSEALLAGYGYTF. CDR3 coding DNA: TGTGCCAGCAGTGAAGCGCTGTTGGCAGGGTATGGCTACACCTTC.